This T cell receptor (beta chain) came from a study of blood T cell repertoires in COVID-19. Profiling relied on immunoSEQ multiplex PCR, and the TCRdb table lists in-frame clones only, not all of them. Found here are roughly 370,000 clones, approximately 87% of them singletons; the top ten hold roughly 9.4%. The receptor was derived from a woman aged 50 to 60 who had recovered from COVID-19. The sequenced sample consisted of PBMCs or T cells enriched from blood (not recorded which).

The CDR3 reads CASSGSWASPLHF. The CDR3 region has the DNA TGCGCCAGCAGCGGATCGTGGGCTTCACCCCTCCACTTT. The rearrangement uses TRBV4-1 and TRBJ1-6; D call uncertain. Germline V gene data show CDR1 as MGHRA and CDR2 as YSYEKL. Trimming removed 5 bases at V and 9 bases at J, with 11 bases between. The CDR3 totals 13 residues.